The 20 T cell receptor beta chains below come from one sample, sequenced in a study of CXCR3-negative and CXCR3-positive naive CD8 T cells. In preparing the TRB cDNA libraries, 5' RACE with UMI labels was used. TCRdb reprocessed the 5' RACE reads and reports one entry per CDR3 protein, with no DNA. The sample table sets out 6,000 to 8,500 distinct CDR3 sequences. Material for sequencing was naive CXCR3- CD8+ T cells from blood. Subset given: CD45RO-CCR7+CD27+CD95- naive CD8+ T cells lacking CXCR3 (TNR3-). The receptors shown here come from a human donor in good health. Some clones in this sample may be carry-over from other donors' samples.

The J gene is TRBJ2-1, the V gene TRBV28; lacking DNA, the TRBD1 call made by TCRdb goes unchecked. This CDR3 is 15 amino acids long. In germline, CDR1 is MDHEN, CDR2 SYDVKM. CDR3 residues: CASSSPSPSDNEQFF.

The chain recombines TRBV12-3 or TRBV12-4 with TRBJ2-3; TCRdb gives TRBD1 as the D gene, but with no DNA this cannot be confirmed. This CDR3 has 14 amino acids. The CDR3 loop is CASSLAGGPDTQYF.

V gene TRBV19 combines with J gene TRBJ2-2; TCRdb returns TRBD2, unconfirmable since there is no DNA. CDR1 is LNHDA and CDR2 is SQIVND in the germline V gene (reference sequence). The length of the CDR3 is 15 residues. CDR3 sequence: CASSRLAENTGELFF.

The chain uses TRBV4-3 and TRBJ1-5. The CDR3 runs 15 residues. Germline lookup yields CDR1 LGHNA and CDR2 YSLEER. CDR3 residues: CASSQDLGISQPQHF.

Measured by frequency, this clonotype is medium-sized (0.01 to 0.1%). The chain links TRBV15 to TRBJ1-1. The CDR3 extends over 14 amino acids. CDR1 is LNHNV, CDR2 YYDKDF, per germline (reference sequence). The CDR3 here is CATSRAWGEPEAFF.

The CDR3 region is CASSLAGGGYNEQFF. The chain uses TRBV5-1 and TRBJ2-1; TCRdb gives TRBD2 as the D gene, but with no DNA this cannot be confirmed. Germline values: CDR1 SGHRS, CDR2 YFSETQ. CDR3 length equals 15 residues.

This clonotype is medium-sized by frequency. The CDR3 protein is CASSSDGEGLGYEQYF. This chain joins TRBV7-6 and TRBJ2-7; absent DNA, TCRdb's TRBD2 call cannot be checked. Germline V gene lookup returns CDR1 SGHVS and CDR2 FNYEAQ. This CDR3 region has 16 residues.

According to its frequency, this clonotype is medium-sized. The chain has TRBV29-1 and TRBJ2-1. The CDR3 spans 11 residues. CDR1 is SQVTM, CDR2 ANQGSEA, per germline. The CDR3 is CSVEQYDEQFF.

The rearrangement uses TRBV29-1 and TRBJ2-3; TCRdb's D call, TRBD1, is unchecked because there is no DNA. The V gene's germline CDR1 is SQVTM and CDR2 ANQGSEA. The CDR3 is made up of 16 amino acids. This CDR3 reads CSVDSGRAPSTDTQYF.

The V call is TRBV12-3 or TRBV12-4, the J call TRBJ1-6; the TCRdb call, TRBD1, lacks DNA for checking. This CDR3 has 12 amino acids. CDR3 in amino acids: CASSGTNSPLHF.

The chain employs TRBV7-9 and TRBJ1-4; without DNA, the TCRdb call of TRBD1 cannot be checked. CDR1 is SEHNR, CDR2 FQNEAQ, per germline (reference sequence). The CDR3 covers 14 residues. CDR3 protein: CASSTPGQGGKLFF.

CDR3 region: CSVFEGGVNSPLHF. The gene calls are TRBV29-1 and TRBJ1-6; as DNA is missing, the TRBD1 call by TCRdb cannot be tested. Per the germline V gene, CDR1 is SQVTM and CDR2 is ANQGSEA. The CDR3 consists of 14 residues.

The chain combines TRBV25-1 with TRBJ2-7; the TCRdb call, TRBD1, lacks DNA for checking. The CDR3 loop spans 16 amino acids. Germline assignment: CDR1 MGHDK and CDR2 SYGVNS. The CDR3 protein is CASSEFWGGPSNEQYF.

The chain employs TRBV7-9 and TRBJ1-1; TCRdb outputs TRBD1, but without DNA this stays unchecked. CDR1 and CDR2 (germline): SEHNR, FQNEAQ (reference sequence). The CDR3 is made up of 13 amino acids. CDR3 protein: CASSLDRGTEAFF.

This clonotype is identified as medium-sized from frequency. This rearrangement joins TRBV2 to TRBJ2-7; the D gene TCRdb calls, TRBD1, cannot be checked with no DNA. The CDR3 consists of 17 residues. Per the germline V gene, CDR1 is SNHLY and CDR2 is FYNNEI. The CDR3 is CASSEALRDRRVYEQYF.

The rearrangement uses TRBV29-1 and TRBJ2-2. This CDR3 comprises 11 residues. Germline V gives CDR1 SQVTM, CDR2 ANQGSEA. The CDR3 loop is CSVDIAGELFF.

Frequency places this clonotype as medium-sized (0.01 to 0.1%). Here the CDR3 reads CASTLGRSSYNEQFF. V is TRBV28 and J is TRBJ2-1; TCRdb's D gene call, TRBD1, goes unchecked for lack of DNA. The CDR3 contains 15 residues. Germline CDR1 MDHEN, CDR2 SYDVKM.

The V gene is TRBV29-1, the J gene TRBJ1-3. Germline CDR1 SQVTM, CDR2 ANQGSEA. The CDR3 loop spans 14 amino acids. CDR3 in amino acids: CSVVGQDSGNTIYF.

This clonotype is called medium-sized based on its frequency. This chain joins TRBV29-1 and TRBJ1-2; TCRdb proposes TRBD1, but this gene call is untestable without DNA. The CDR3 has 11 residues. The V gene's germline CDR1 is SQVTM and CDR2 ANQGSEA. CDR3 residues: CSVTTGSGYTF.

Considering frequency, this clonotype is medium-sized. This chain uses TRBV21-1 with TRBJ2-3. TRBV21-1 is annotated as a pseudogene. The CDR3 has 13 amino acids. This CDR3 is CASSRGFRDTQYF.